This T cell receptor (beta chain) emerged from a study of beta chain features in type 1 diabetes. Expressed TCRB transcripts were sequenced because the isolated RNA had all been reverse transcribed beforehand. Profiling relied on immunoSEQ multiplex PCR, and the TCRdb table lists in-frame clones only, not all of them. The sample gives 160,000 or so clones, roughly 11% of which show up once; roughly 2% is in the top ten. Study-wide results and caveats: The study found that naive, central memory and Treg TCRB repertoires appeared more similar in patients than in healthy donors.

Only one heparinised blood draw was taken per donor, and its volume averaged approximately 100 mL. Sorting that relied on CD45RO/CCR7/CD25/CD127/CD95/CD27 yielded CD4+ naive, central memory, regulatory and stem cell-like memory cells. Details on this clone: Its antigen is unidentified.

The sequence came from a man in his late teens or twenties in good health. Material for sequencing was central memory CD4+ T cells from blood.

CDR3 DNA: TGTGCCAGCGCCGGAGGACAGGGCTTTAGGTACTTC. Its translation: CASAGGQGFRYF. The chain uses TRBV28 and TRBJ2-4; 8 positions match TRBD1. CDR3 size: 12 residues. V gave up 8 bases and J gave up 15 bases; unmatched junction bases: 12. Germline CDR1 reads MDHEN; CDR2 reads SYDVKM.